Shown below are 13 T cell receptor beta chains from a single sample sequenced in a study of cytomegalovirus exposure and HLA in healthy donors. 13 Jbeta primers and 60 Vbeta primers were used for the PCR. Here immunoSEQ multiplex PCR was the method, and the copy in TCRdb shows in-frame clones only, minus some. Here the sample table reports more than 60,000 clones. The sequencing sample was made of PBMCs. The receptors were sampled from a boy between 5 and 17 years old in good health and CMV-seronegative.

The rearrangement joins TRBV2 to TRBJ1-1, with no clear D. Per the germline V gene, CDR1 is SNHLY and CDR2 is FYNNEI. The CDR3 totals 14 residues. The V end was cut by 4 bases, the J end by 1 base, with 10 bases between. CDR3 in DNA: TGTGCCAGCAGTGGGCAGGCCGGGAACACTGAAGCTTTCTTT. It encodes CASSGQAGNTEAFF.

This chain joins TRBV7-2 and TRBJ2-3; perhaps TRBD2 as D (6 bases). V was pared by 4 bases and J by 11 bases, with 22 bases between. The CDR3 runs 15 residues. Germline CDR1 is SGHTA and CDR2 is FQGNSA. CDR3 DNA: TGTGCCAGCAGCTCATCGACTATTAGCGGAACCGAGCAGTATTTT. Translated: CASSSSTISGTEQYF.

The rearrangement links TRBV7-2 to TRBJ2-2, with 9 bases that match TRBD2. The CDR3 loop spans 16 amino acids. After removal of 5 bases from V and 1 base from J, the junction contained 5 bases not matched to a gene. The germline gives CDR1 SGHTA, CDR2 FQGNSA. The CDR3 is CASSGLSGGNTGELFF. The CDR3 DNA reads as TGTGCCAGCAGCGGACTTAGCGGGGGGAACACCGGGGAGCTGTTTTTT.

This chain links TRBV18 with TRBJ1-2; the D gene is possibly TRBD1 (6 bases). Trimming shortened V by 1 base and J by 12 bases, and 12 bases separated the two germline ends. This CDR3 comprises 12 residues. Germline loops: CDR1 KGHSH, CDR2 LQKENI. The CDR3 nucleotides read TGTGCCAGCTCACCACTACAGGGAAACCACACCTTC. Protein: CASSPLQGNHTF.

V is TRBV14 and J is TRBJ2-5, with a tentative D call TRBD1 (6 bases). The J call could be wrong; TRBJ2-7 is a better fit for the DNA end. This CDR3 comprises 14 residues. CDR1 and CDR2 (germline): SGHDN, FVKESK. CDR3 DNA: TGTGCCAGCAGCCAAGTCAACAGGGCACGCGAGCAGTACTTC. Translating it yields CASSQVNRAREQYF.

The chain couples TRBV4-2 to TRBJ2-7, with D maybe TRBD2 (5 bases). The V gene lost 5 bases and the J gene lost 6 bases, with 17 bases spanning the gap. CDR1 is LGHNA, CDR2 YNFKEQ, per germline. The CDR3 is made up of 14 amino acids. CDR3 region: CASSSPGTRSEQYF. The CDR3 DNA sequence: TGTGCCAGCAGCTCTCCGGGAACCAGGAGCGAGCAGTACTTC.

The V gene is TRBV7-8, the J gene TRBJ2-1; D gene unclear. V was trimmed by 5 bases and J by 5 bases, leaving 10 bases between them. This CDR3 region has 13 residues. Germline V CDR1 and CDR2: SGHVS, FQNEAQ. The CDR3 here is CASSPLVNNEQFF. CDR3 nucleotide sequence: TGTGCCAGCAGCCCTCTCGTAAACAATGAGCAGTTCTTC.

The CDR3 bases are TGTGCCAGCAGCTTCTCGGCGGGAAGCTCCTACAATGAGCAGTTCTTC. Translating it yields CASSFSAGSSYNEQFF. This rearrangement joins TRBV7-9 to TRBJ2-1; possible D gene TRBD2, 6 bases. Germline CDR1 reads SEHNR; CDR2 reads FQNEAQ (reference sequence). Trimming removed 3 bases at V and 0 bases at J, with 12 bases between. This CDR3 region has 16 residues. The whole variable domain, filled in from reference TRBV7-9 and TRBJ2-1, reads DTGVSQNPRHKITKRGQNVTFRCDPISEHNRLYWYRQTLGQGPEFLTYFQNEAQLEKSRLLSDRFSAERPKGSFSTLEIQRTEQGDSAMYLCASSFSAGSSYNEQFFGPGTRLTVL.

The chain has TRBV7-7 and TRBJ1-4; weak D call: TRBD1 (5 bases). Trimming took off 5 bases at V and 8 bases at J, with 12 bases between the two ends. The CDR3 consists of 13 residues. Per the germline V gene, CDR1 is SSHAT and CDR2 is FNYEAQ (reference sequence). The DNA for the CDR3 is TGTGCCAGCAGCCCGGACACAAGCGAAAAACTGTTTTTT. Translating it yields CASSPDTSEKLFF.

The chain uses TRBV19 and TRBJ1-2, with D unresolved. Germline-derived CDR1 and CDR2 are LNHDA and SQIVND (reference sequence). The V and J ends lost 3 bases and 4 bases respectively, with 12 bases between them. The CDR3 is 14 amino acids. CDR3 nucleotides: TGTGCCAGTAGTATTAGAGGGCCCAGCTATGGCTACACCTTC. This sequence encodes CASSIRGPSYGYTF.

The rearrangement links TRBV6-1 to TRBJ2-7; D is uncertain. Deletions cut 1 base from V and 2 bases from J, with 9 bases between. The CDR3 totals 14 residues. From germline, CDR1 is MNHNS and CDR2 SASEGT. The CDR3, as DNA: TGTGCCAGCAGTGAAGAATTCTCAGCCTACGAGCAGTACTTC. It yields the protein CASSEEFSAYEQYF.

The chain links TRBV13 to TRBJ1-5, with D possibly matching TRBD1 (6 bases). With 0 bases removed from V and 5 bases from J, the gap between germline ends came to 11 bases. The germline V gene encodes CDR1 PRHDT and CDR2 FYEKMQ (reference sequence). The CDR3 consists of 15 residues. In DNA form, the CDR3 reads TGTGCCAGCAGCTTAGGTACAGGGCCCTATCAGCCCCAGCATTTT. Translating it yields CASSLGTGPYQPQHF.

This chain links TRBV29-1 with TRBJ1-5; no clear D gene. V was cut by 7 bases and J by 0 bases, with 16 bases left in between. This CDR3 has 15 residues. Germline lookup yields CDR1 SQVTM and CDR2 ANQGSEA. The DNA of the CDR3 is TGCAGCGCTATGGGCAGCCCGGATAGCAATCAGCCCCAGCATTTT. This gives the protein CSAMGSPDSNQPQHF.